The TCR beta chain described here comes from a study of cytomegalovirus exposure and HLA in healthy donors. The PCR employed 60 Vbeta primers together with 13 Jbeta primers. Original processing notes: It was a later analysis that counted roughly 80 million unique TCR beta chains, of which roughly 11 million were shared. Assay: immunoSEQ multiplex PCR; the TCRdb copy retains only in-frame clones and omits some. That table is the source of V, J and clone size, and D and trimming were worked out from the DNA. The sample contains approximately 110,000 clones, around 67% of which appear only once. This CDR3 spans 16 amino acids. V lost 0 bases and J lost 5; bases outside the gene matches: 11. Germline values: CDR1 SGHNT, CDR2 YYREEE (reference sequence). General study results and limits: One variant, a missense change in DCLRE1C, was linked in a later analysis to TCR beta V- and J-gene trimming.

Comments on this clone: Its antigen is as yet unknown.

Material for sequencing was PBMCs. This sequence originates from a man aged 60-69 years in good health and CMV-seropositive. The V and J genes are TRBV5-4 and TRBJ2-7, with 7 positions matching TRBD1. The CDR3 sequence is CASSLGGATGFDEQYF. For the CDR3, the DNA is TGTGCCAGCAGCTTGGGGGGTGCGACAGGGTTTGACGAGCAGTACTTC.